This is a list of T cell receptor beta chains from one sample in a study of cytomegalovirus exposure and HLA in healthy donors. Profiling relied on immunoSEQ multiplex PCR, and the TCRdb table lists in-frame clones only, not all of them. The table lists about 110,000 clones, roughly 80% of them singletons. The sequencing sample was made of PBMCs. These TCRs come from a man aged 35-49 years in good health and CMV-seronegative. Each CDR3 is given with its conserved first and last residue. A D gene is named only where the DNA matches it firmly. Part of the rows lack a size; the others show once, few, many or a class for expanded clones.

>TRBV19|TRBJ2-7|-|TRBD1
CATLDRDSYEQYF
TGTGCCACCCTGGACAGGGATTCCTACGAGCAGTACTTC
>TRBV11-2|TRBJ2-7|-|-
CASSRSYEQYF
TGTGCCAGCAGCCGCTCCTACGAGCAGTACTTC
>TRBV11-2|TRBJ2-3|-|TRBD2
CASSLLAGGLTDTQYF
TGTGCCAGCAGCCTACTAGCGGGGGGACTCACAGATACGCAGTATTTT
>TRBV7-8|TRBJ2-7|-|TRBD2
CASSLGAGGYEQYF
TGTGCCAGCAGCTTAGGGGCGGGGGGGTACGAGCAGTACTTC
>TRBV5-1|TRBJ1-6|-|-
CASSVESSYNSPLHF
TGCGCCAGCAGCGTAGAGAGCTCCTATAATTCACCCCTCCACTTT
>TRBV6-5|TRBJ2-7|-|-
CASSSSRLSSYEQYF
TGTGCCAGCAGTTCATCCCGATTGAGCTCCTACGAGCAGTACTTC
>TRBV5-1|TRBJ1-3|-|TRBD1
CASSLTGQGAGNTIYF
TGCGCCAGCAGCTTGACGGGACAGGGGGCAGGAAACACCATATATTTT
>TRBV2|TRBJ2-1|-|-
CASTVNEQFF
TGTGCCAGCACCGTCAATGAGCAGTTCTTC
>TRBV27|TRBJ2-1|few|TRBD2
CASSSTSGGNEQFF
TGTGCCAGCAGTTCGACTAGCGGGGGGAATGAGCAGTTCTTC
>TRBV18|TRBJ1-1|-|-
CASSLQENTEAFF
TGTGCCAGCTCACTACAAGAAAACACTGAAGCTTTCTTT
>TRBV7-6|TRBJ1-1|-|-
CASSNGGGNTEAFF
TGTGCCAGCAGCAACGGGGGGGGGAACACTGAAGCTTTCTTT
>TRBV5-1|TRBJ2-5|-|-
CASKWVGEETQYF
TGCGCCAGCAAGTGGGTAGGGGAAGAGACCCAGTACTTC
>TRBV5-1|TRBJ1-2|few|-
CASSRLGGKDYGYTF
TGCGCCAGCAGCCGCCTTGGGGGGAAGGACTATGGCTACACCTTC
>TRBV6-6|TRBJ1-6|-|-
CASSPGEADSPLHF
TGTGCCAGCAGTCCCGGAGAGGCCGATTCACCCCTCCACTTT
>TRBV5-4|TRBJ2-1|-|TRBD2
CASSPGTSGGLSYNEQFF
TGTGCCAGCAGCCCCGGGACTAGCGGGGGCTTATCCTACAATGAGCAGTTCTTC
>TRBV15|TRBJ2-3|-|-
CATSRDQDTQYF
TGTGCCACCAGCAGAGATCAGGATACGCAGTATTTT
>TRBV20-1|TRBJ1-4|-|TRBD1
CSARRGQATQF
TGCAGTGCTCGGAGGGGACAGGCCACCCAATTT
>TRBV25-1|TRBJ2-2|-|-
CASSESAGKGELFF
TGTGCCAGCAGTGAATCAGCAGGGAAAGGGGAGCTGTTTTTT
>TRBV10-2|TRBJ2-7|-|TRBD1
CATIGTVTYEQYF
TGCGCCACTATTGGGACAGTCACCTACGAGCAGTACTTC
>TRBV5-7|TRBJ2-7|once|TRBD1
CASSLAGGEQYF
TGTGCCAGCAGCTTGGCAGGGGGCGAGCAGTACTTC
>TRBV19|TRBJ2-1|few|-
CASKAGPYNEQFF
TGTGCCAGTAAGGCAGGTCCCTACAATGAGCAGTTCTTC
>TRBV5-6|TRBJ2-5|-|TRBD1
CASSFQGDQETQYF
TGTGCCAGCAGCTTTCAGGGGGACCAAGAGACCCAGTACTTC
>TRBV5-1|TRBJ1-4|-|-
CASSFTGANEKLFF
TGCGCCAGCAGCTTTACAGGCGCGAATGAAAAACTGTTTTTT
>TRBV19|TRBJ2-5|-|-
CASSSPSGVETQYF
TGTGCCAGTAGTTCCCCTTCGGGGGTGGAGACCCAGTACTTC
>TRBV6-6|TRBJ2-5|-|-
CASSYDGLTQETQYF
TGTGCCAGCAGTTACGACGGACTAACACAAGAGACCCAGTACTTC
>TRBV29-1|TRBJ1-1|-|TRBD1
CSVDRVGNTEAFF
TGCAGCGTGGACAGGGTGGGGAACACTGAAGCTTTCTTT
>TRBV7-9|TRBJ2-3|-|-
CASSRGSGGPGTDTQYF
TGTGCCAGCAGCCGGGGGTCAGGGGGACCAGGCACAGATACGCAGTATTTT
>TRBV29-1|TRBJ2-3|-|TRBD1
CSVDHGTAVVGDTQYF
TGCAGCGTTGATCACGGGACAGCGGTGGTCGGAGATACGCAGTATTTT
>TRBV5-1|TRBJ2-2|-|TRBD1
CASSYDRGGTGELFF
TGCGCCAGCAGCTACGACAGGGGTGGCACCGGGGAGCTGTTTTTT
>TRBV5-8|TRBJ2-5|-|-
CASSVSDGTRKQETQYF
TGTGCCAGCAGCGTAAGTGACGGGACACGAAAACAAGAGACCCAGTACTTC
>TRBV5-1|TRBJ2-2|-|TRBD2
CASSLEVGGFVGELFF
TGCGCCAGCAGCTTGGAAGTGGGGGGGTTCGTCGGGGAGCTGTTTTTT
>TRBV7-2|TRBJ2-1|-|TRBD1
CASRTGPNDEQFF
TGTGCCAGCAGGACAGGGCCAAACGATGAGCAGTTCTTC
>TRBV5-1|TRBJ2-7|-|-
CASRLQDSGQKYEQYF
TGCGCCAGCAGACTTCAGGACTCGGGACAAAAATACGAGCAGTACTTC
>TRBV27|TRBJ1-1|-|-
CASSLYGRLNTEAFF
TGTGCCAGCAGTTTATATGGCAGATTGAACACTGAAGCTTTCTTT
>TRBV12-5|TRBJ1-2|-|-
CASGLGVLAGNYGYTF
TGTGCTAGTGGTTTGGGAGTGTTAGCAGGGAACTATGGCTACACCTTC
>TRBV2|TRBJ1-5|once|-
CASSAGSNQPQHF
TGTGCCAGCAGTGCAGGGAGCAATCAGCCCCAGCATTTT
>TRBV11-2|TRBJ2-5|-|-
CASSSWGSAQQETQYF
TGTGCCAGCAGCTCGTGGGGCAGCGCCCAGCAAGAGACCCAGTACTTC
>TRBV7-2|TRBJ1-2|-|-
CASSLETSGNYGYTF
TGTGCCAGCAGCTTAGAAACCTCAGGGAACTATGGCTACACCTTC
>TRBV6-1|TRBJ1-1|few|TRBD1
CASSGAQGAMNTEAFF
TGTGCCAGCAGTGGAGCCCAGGGGGCAATGAACACTGAAGCTTTCTTT
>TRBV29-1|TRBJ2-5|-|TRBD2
CSVERAGGTQYF
TGCAGCGTTGAACGGGCGGGGGGGACCCAGTACTTC
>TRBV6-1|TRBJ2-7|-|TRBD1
CASSASQGRWYEQYF
TGTGCCAGCAGTGCGTCACAGGGGCGGTGGTACGAGCAGTACTTC
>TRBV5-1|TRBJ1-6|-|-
CASSLELGGAGGNSPLHF
TGCGCCAGCAGCTTGGAATTAGGGGGGGCCGGGGGTAATTCACCCCTCCACTTT
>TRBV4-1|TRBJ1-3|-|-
CASSQEIEGNTIYF
TGCGCCAGCAGCCAAGAAATAGAAGGAAACACCATATATTTT
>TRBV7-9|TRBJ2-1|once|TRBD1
CASSLWGQDEQFF
TGTGCCAGCAGCTTATGGGGACAGGATGAGCAGTTCTTC
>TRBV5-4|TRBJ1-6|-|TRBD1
CASSGRRQGGNSPLHF
TGTGCCAGCAGCGGACGGCGACAGGGTGGGAATTCACCCCTCCACTTT
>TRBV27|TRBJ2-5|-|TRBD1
CASSSSGQGDGETQYF
TGTGCCAGCAGTTCATCTGGACAGGGCGATGGAGAGACCCAGTACTTC
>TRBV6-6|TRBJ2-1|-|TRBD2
CASRETGTSGGAFQFF
TGTGCCAGCAGAGAAACCGGGACTAGCGGGGGGGCTTTTCAGTTCTTC
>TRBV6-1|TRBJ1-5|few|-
CASSEAGATYDQPQHF
TGTGCCAGCAGTGAAGCGGGGGCTACTTACGATCAGCCCCAGCATTTT
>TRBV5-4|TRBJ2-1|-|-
CASSSGGPRDEQFF
TGTGCCAGCAGCTCCGGGGGTCCACGCGATGAGCAGTTCTTC
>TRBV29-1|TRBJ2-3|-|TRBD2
CSVLAGGTDTQYF
TGCAGCGTGCTAGCGGGGGGCACAGATACGCAGTATTTT
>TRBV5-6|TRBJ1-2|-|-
CASSPWWQQDGYTF
TGTGCCAGCAGCCCTTGGTGGCAGCAGGATGGCTACACCTTC
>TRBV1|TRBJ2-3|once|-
CTSSQGGVTDTQYF
TGCACCAGCAGCCAGGGCGGGGTCACAGATACGCAGTATTTT
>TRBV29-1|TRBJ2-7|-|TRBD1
CSVEGGTGGVGNEQYF
TGCAGCGTTGAAGGGGGGACAGGGGGCGTAGGTAACGAGCAGTACTTC
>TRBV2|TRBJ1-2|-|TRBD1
CASSVRTGDGYTF
TGTGCCAGCAGTGTACGGACAGGGGATGGCTACACCTTC
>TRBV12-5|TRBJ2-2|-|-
CASGLVSPNTGELFF
TGTGCTAGTGGTTTGGTGTCTCCCAACACCGGGGAGCTGTTTTTT
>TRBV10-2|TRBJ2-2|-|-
CASSLNTGTGELFF
TGCGCCAGCAGTTTGAACACAGGGACCGGGGAGCTGTTTTTT